The rows below give T cell receptor beta chains drawn from one sample of a study of pediatric ulcerative colitis. TCRdb's copy holds only in-frame clones and misses some; the assay was immunoSEQ multiplex PCR. The sample includes around 61,000 clones, 70% to 90% of them seen just once. Sequenced sample: blood. Source of these receptors: a boy under 18 with severe ulcerative colitis. The CDR3 runs from the conserved cysteine through the conserved F or W. D genes are given only for firm matches. Some rows have no size entry. The others give once, few or many, or a class for an expanded clone.

clone size | J gene | D gene | V gene | CDR3 DNA | CDR3 protein
. | TRBJ2-4 | TRBD2 | TRBV7-2 | TGTGCCAGCAGCTTACCGGGACTAGGCAAAAACATTCAGTACTTC | CASSLPGLGKNIQYF
few | TRBJ1-1 | . | TRBV19 | TGTGCCAGCAGTGAGACCATGAACACTGAAGCTTTCTTT | CASSETMNTEAFF
. | TRBJ2-7 | . | TRBV11-3 | TGTGCCAGCAGCTTAGGACCCTTCCTGGACTATTACGAGCAGTACTTC | CASSLGPFLDYYEQYF
once | TRBJ2-5 | . | TRBV30 | TGTGCCTGGAGGGGTCTAGGAGAGACCCAGTACTTC | CAWRGLGETQYF
. | TRBJ2-5 | . | TRBV7-2 | TGTGCCAGCAGCTTAGTTGGCAGCCAAGAGACCCAGTACTTC | CASSLVGSQETQYF
. | TRBJ2-7 | . | TRBV19 | TGTGCCAGTAGTATTTATGGGGGTTACGAGCAGTACTTC | CASSIYGGYEQYF
few | TRBJ1-5 | . | TRBV19 | TGTGCCAGTACCACCCTGGGCTCGACCTATGGTGGCCAGCCCCAGCATTTT | CASTTLGSTYGGQPQHF
. | TRBJ2-3 | . | TRBV2 | TGTGCCAGCAGTGAATTCGGCGGTCCCAGCACAGATACGCAGTATTTT | CASSEFGGPSTDTQYF
. | TRBJ1-2 | . | TRBV5-1 | TGCGCCAGCAGCTTGGGGGGCGGCTACACCTTC | CASSLGGGYTF
. | TRBJ2-3 | . | TRBV11-2 | TGTGCCAGCAGCTTAGTGGGCGACCTCCCAGATACGCAGTATTTT | CASSLVGDLPDTQYF
. | TRBJ1-1 | . | TRBV7-9 | TGTGCCAGCAGCTTAGCAGGGGGTAACACTGAAGCTTTCTTT | CASSLAGGNTEAFF
. | TRBJ1-5 | . | TRBV6-5 | TGTGCCAGCAGGACACGCTACGATAGCAATCAGCCCCAGCATTTT | CASRTRYDSNQPQHF
. | TRBJ2-7 | . | TRBV11-2 | TGTGCCAGCAGCTCCGGGACAAACTACGAGCAGTACTTC | CASSSGTNYEQYF
. | TRBJ1-5 | . | TRBV30 | TGTGCCTGGAGCGGGGGGGAATCTAGCAATCAGCCCCAGCATTTT | CAWSGGESSNQPQHF
. | TRBJ2-6 | . | TRBV30 | TGTGCCTCCCACGGGAACTCTGGGGCCAACGTCCTGACTTTC | CASHGNSGANVLTF
. | TRBJ1-2 | . | TRBV14 | TGTGCCAGCAGCCAAGACAGGAGCTATGGCTACACCTTC | CASSQDRSYGYTF
. | TRBJ2-3 | . | TRBV29-1 | TGCAGCGTTGGAGGATACACAGATACGCAGTATTTT | CSVGGYTDTQYF
. | TRBJ2-7 | . | TRBV7-9 | TGTGCCAGCACCACCACCGGGACGTCTAGTTCCTACGAGCAGTACTTC | CASTTTGTSSSYEQYF
. | TRBJ2-5 | . | TRBV12-5 | TGTGCTAGTACAGCCGGAGACAGCCAAGAGTCCCAGTACTTC | CASTAGDSQESQYF
. | TRBJ2-7 | TRBD1 | TRBV30 | TGTGCCTGGAGTGTAGGACAGGGGTCCTACGAGCAGTACTTC | CAWSVGQGSYEQYF
. | TRBJ2-2 | TRBD2 | TRBV19 | TGTGCCAGTAGTTCCGGGACTATGGTGTTGCGCACCGGGGAGCTGTTTTTT | CASSSGTMVLRTGELFF
few | TRBJ2-7 | TRBD1 | TRBV7-6 | TGTGCCAGCAGCCTAGGGACAGGGGGCACCTACGAGCAGTACTTC | CASSLGTGGTYEQYF
. | TRBJ1-2 | . | TRBV7-8 | TGTGCCAGCAGCTTAGCGCCGTCGGACTATGGCTACACCTTC | CASSLAPSDYGYTF
. | TRBJ1-1 | . | TRBV5-1 | TGCGCCAGCAGCTTGTCAGGGGAAGGCACTGAAGCTTTCTTT | CASSLSGEGTEAFF
. | TRBJ1-1 | . | TRBV27 | TGTGCCAGCAGGGCGGACTGGAACACTGAAGCTTTCTTT | CASRADWNTEAFF
. | TRBJ2-7 | TRBD1 | TRBV18 | TGTGCCAGCTCTCTCGCTCGTGGACAGGCCTACTCCTACGAGCAGTACTTC | CASSLARGQAYSYEQYF
. | TRBJ1-5 | . | TRBV19 | TGTGCGGGTGGGGACAGCAATCAGCCCCAGCATTTT | CAGGDSNQPQHF
. | TRBJ2-5 | . | TRBV4-1 | TGCGCCAGCAGCCAAGATATGGCGGAATACCAAGAGACCCAGTACTTC | CASSQDMAEYQETQYF
few | TRBJ1-2 | . | TRBV5-1 | TGCGCCAGCAGTGGAGACTATGGCTACACCTTC | CASSGDYGYTF
. | TRBJ1-1 | . | TRBV30 | TGTGCCTCCCATCCGTGGGGGGAGAACACTGAAGCTTTCTTT | CASHPWGENTEAFF
. | TRBJ2-7 | TRBD1 | TRBV7-9 | TGTGCCAGCAGCTTAGTTACAGGGGTCTCCTACGAGCAGTACTTC | CASSLVTGVSYEQYF
. | TRBJ1-1 | TRBD1 | TRBV10-3 | TGTGCCATCAGTAAGACAGGGGAGGACACTGAAGCTTTCTTT | CAISKTGEDTEAFF
. | TRBJ2-7 | . | TRBV2 | TGTGCCAGCAGGAAAGAAGTACTCACCTACGAGCAGTACTTC | CASRKEVLTYEQYF
. | TRBJ2-7 | TRBD1 | TRBV10-2 | TGCGCCAGCAGTTCTACCCTGGGCAGGGGGCTATACGAGCAGTACTTC | CASSSTLGRGLYEQYF
. | TRBJ2-7 | TRBD1 | TRBV7-2 | TGTGCCAGCAGTTCCACAGGGGGGCAGATCGAGCAGTACTTC | CASSSTGGQIEQYF
. | TRBJ2-7 | TRBD1 | TRBV28 | TGTGCCAGCAGTCTTCCGGGACAGGGGGCCTACGAGCAGTACTTC | CASSLPGQGAYEQYF
. | TRBJ1-1 | . | TRBV11-2 | TGTGCCAGCGGGTTGGTTCGGAACACTGAAGCTTTCTTT | CASGLVRNTEAFF
. | TRBJ1-5 | . | TRBV27 | TGTGCCAGCAGTTTAGGTTTCTCTCATCAGCCCCAGCATTTT | CASSLGFSHQPQHF
. | TRBJ1-5 | TRBD1 | TRBV23-1 | TGCGCCAGCAGCGCAGAGCTTGGGACAGCCATTGACCAAAATCAGCCCCAGCATTTT | CASSAELGTAIDQNQPQHF
. | TRBJ2-6 | . | TRBV7-3 | TGTGCCAGCAGCTTCCAGGCCTCTGGGGCCAACGTCCTGACTTTC | CASSFQASGANVLTF
. | TRBJ2-1 | . | TRBV12-5 | TGTGCTAGTGGTTTGGGGGACCGTTACAATGAGCAGTTCTTC | CASGLGDRYNEQFF
. | TRBJ2-7 | TRBD2 | TRBV6-1 | TGTGCCAGCAGTGAATTTAGCGGGGGAGCTGAGCAGTACTTC | CASSEFSGGAEQYF
. | TRBJ2-3 | . | TRBV6-6 | TGTGCCAGCAGCCCAAAAGAGAGGGCGCAGTATTTT | CASSPKERAQYF
. | TRBJ2-7 | . | TRBV6-5 | TGTGCCAGCAGTTTCTGGGCAGGGGACGTGTACGAGCAGTACTTC | CASSFWAGDVYEQYF
. | TRBJ2-2 | . | TRBV27 | TGTGCCAGCAGTCCCATTCTCACCGGGGAGCTGTTTTTT | CASSPILTGELFF
. | TRBJ1-1 | . | TRBV7-2 | TGTGCCAGCAGCTTAGGCTTCGGTCCGGGGAACACTGAAGCTTTCTTT | CASSLGFGPGNTEAFF
. | TRBJ2-7 | TRBD1 | TRBV2 | TGTGCCAGCAGTGAAGCGCTTCGACAGGGGCCCGAGCAGTACTTC | CASSEALRQGPEQYF
. | TRBJ2-1 | TRBD2 | TRBV10-1 | TGCGCCAGCAATAGCGGGGGGCTTGGCAATGAGCAGTTCTTC | CASNSGGLGNEQFF
. | TRBJ2-7 | TRBD1 | TRBV19 | TGTGCCAGTAGTTCAACGCAGACAGGGGCCTACGAGCAGTACTTC | CASSSTQTGAYEQYF
. | TRBJ2-1 | . | TRBV7-9 | TGTGCCAGCAGCCCCATGGAACATTCAAGTGAGCAGTTCTTC | CASSPMEHSSEQFF